The 18 T cell receptor beta chains below come from one sample, sequenced in a study of T cell clonality in common variable immunodeficiency. Their antigens remain unidentified. Sequencing used immunoSEQ multiplex PCR; TCRdb keeps in-frame clones, though not all of them. The sample yields about 20,000 clones, without any singletons. General study points: Fewer deletions and N-nucleotide insertions were reportedly seen in common variable immunodeficiency TCR beta sequences.

Sequenced input: peripheral blood mononuclear cells. These receptors all stem from a human donor with common variable immunodeficiency.

A few counts support this clone. Read coverage stops 3 residues before the CDR3 terminus; the germline J gene supplies the remainder. The V call is TRBV6-1, the J call TRBJ2-7; D perhaps matches TRBD2 (5 bases). The CDR3 is 13 amino acids. Germline loops: CDR1 MNHNS, CDR2 SASEGT. The germline V and J ends were trimmed by 4 bases and 5 bases, with 12 bases remaining between them. The CDR3 spells CASSVVTRDEQYF. Incomplete CDR3 DNA: TGTGCCAGCAGTGTAGTTACTAGGGACGAG.

A word on this clone: The read is 3 residues too short to cover the CDR3 end, so that end is filled in from the germline J gene. This chain uses TRBV7-2 with TRBJ2-2; D is ambiguous. The germline V and J ends were trimmed by 2 bases and 1 base, with 5 bases remaining between them. Germline loops: CDR1 SGHTA, CDR2 FQGNSA. The CDR3 spans 14 residues. The covered CDR3 bases are TGTGCCAGCAGCTTATCGGGGAACACCGGGGAG. It specifies CASSLSGNTGE. The CDR3, in full, reads CASSLSGNTGELFF.

Concerning this clone: The read ends 3 residues before the CDR3 terminus; that terminus is restored from the germline J gene. This chain joins TRBV30 and TRBJ2-4, with a tentative D call TRBD1 (6 bases). The germline V gene encodes CDR1 GTSNPN and CDR2 SVGIG (reference sequence). The V gene lost 7 bases and the J gene lost 0 bases, with 16 bases spanning the gap. The CDR3 is made up of 15 amino acids. CDR3 region: CALVTGTLAKNIQYF. Partial CDR3 DNA: TGTGCCTTAGTTACAGGGACGCTAGCCAAAAACATT.

This clone turned up a few times. The observed sequence ends 3 residues before the CDR3 terminus, with the missing tail filled in from the germline J gene. The chain links TRBV5-1 to TRBJ1-6; D gene ambiguous. This CDR3 has 14 amino acids. V was trimmed by 0 bases and J by 7 bases, leaving 8 bases between them. CDR1 and CDR2 from the germline V gene are SGHRS and YFSETQ. CDR3 DNA, as far as it was read: TGCGCCAGCAGCTTGGACAGCAGCAATTCACCC. Amino acid sequence: CASSLDSSNSP. The whole CDR3 protein is CASSLDSSNSPLHF.

As to this clone: The DNA ends 3 residues before the CDR3 does, and the rest of the CDR3 is filled in from the germline J gene. The genes are TRBV7-2 and TRBJ1-2, with D perhaps TRBD1 (5 bases). In germline, CDR1 is SGHTA, CDR2 FQGNSA. V was cut by 1 base and J by 2 bases, with 8 bases left in between. The CDR3 is 14 residues long. CDR3 sequence: CASSLGQGNYGYTF. The CDR3 DNA, read in part, is TGTGCCAGCAGCTTAGGCCAGGGCAACTATGGC.

This clone was recorded a few times. The read terminates 3 residues ahead of where the CDR3 ends, so the germline J gene completes it. The V gene is TRBV7-2, the J gene TRBJ1-5, with TRBD1 identical over 7 bases. J was trimmed by 3 bases and V by 5 bases; bases with no gene match: 7. The CDR3 runs 15 residues. CDR1 is SGHTA, CDR2 FQGNSA, per germline. The CDR3 sequence is CASSPLQGFNQPQHF. CDR3 DNA (partial): TGTGCCAGCAGCCCTTTACAGGGGTTCAATCAGCCC.

This clone occurred a few times. The sequenced fragment ends 3 residues before the CDR3 boundary, so the rest is inferred from the germline J gene. The chain recombines TRBV6-2 or TRBV6-3 with TRBJ1-6; no reliable D call. Per germline, CDR1 MNHEY and CDR2 SVGEGT. CDR3 length equals 14 residues. Deletions cut 7 bases from V and 7 bases from J, with 14 bases between. The covered CDR3 bases are TGTGCCAGCACCCCGGGGTCGAGGAATTCACCC. Translating gives CASTPGSRNSP. The full-length CDR3 reads as CASTPGSRNSPLHF.

This clone is medium-sized in the sample. The part of the CDR3 DNA that was read is TGTGCCAGCAGTCGTCCGGGGGCCTACGAG. Its protein product is CASSRPGAYE. The CDR3 in full is CASSRPGAYEQYF. The V gene is TRBV6-2 or TRBV6-3, the J gene TRBJ2-7; possibly TRBD2 for D (6 bases). Coverage ceases 3 residues before the CDR3 finishes, and the germline J gene fills in the end. The V end was cut by 5 bases, the J end by 2 bases, with 10 bases between. Germline assignment: CDR1 MNHEY and CDR2 SVGEGT. The CDR3 runs 13 residues.

Concerning this clone itself: The read terminates 3 residues before the CDR3 end, so the remaining end is supplied by the germline J gene. The chain recombines TRBV7-2 with TRBJ2-5; a weak D match, TRBD1 (5 bases). Germline V gene data show CDR1 as SGHTA and CDR2 as FQGNSA. The V end was cut by 5 bases, the J end by 4 bases, with 11 bases between. The CDR3 is 13 amino acids. CDR3 loop: CASSQGSRETQYF. The DNA read from the CDR3 is TGTGCCAGCAGCCAGGGTAGTCGAGAGACC.

There are a few counts of this clone. The observed sequence ends 3 residues before the CDR3 terminus, with the missing tail filled in from the germline J gene. The chain couples TRBV19 to TRBJ2-3; 8 bases agree with TRBD1. The CDR3 sequence is 15 residues long. Trimming cost V 6 bases and J 1 base; bases outside gene matches: 6. Germline V gene lookup returns CDR1 LNHDA and CDR2 SQIVND (reference sequence). CDR3 amino acids: CASRAGQGGTDTQYF. The sequenced CDR3 bases are TGTGCCAGTAGAGCTGGACAGGGAGGCACAGATACG. The entire variable domain, with the rest obtained from reference TRBV19 and TRBJ2-3, is as follows: DGGITQSPKYLFRKEGQNVTLSCEQNLNHDAMYWYRQDPGQGLRLIYYSQIVNDFQKGDIAEGYSVSREKKESFPLTVTSAQKNPTAFYLCASRAGQGGTDTQYFGPGTRLTVL.

The sample holds a few counts of this clone. The CDR3 end falls 3 residues outside the read, so it is completed with the germline J gene. The chain joins TRBV19 to TRBJ2-1; D might be TRBD1 (6 bases). The CDR3 spans 15 residues. The germline V and J ends were trimmed by 6 bases and 1 base, with 13 bases remaining between them. Germline V gene data show CDR1 as LNHDA and CDR2 as SQIVND (reference sequence). The CDR3 bases that were read are TGTGCCAGTAGCAATACCGGGACATCCTACAATGAG. It specifies CASSNTGTSYNE. The entire CDR3 protein is CASSNTGTSYNEQFF.

The table lists this clone with a few counts. The read terminates 3 residues before the CDR3 end, so the remaining end is supplied by the germline J gene. The chain has TRBV2 and TRBJ1-1, with D tentatively TRBD1 (6 bases). This CDR3 contains 14 residues. The ends were cut back, 6 bases at V and 4 bases at J, with 15 bases in the middle. CDR1 is SNHLY, CDR2 FYNNEI, per germline. Incomplete CDR3 DNA: TGTGCCAGCAGCGAACTTGTAGGGGGCACTGAA. Translating gives CASSELVGGTE. The whole CDR3 protein is CASSELVGGTEAFF.

Concerning this clone: The read terminates 3 residues ahead of where the CDR3 ends, so the germline J gene completes it. The rearrangement joins TRBV6-2 or TRBV6-3 to TRBJ1-4; D possibly corresponds to TRBD1 (5 bases). The germline V gene encodes CDR1 MNHEY and CDR2 SVGEGT. V was shortened by 2 bases and J by 0 bases, with 7 bases between the two germline ends. There are 15 residues in the CDR3. CDR3 bases read: TGTGCCAGCAGTTACCAGGGTACAACTAATGAAAAA. Its translation: CASSYQGTTNEK. The full CDR3 protein is CASSYQGTTNEKLFF.

This clone was seen a few times. The read comes to an end 3 residues before the CDR3 does, leaving the germline J gene to fill in the end. The chain joins TRBV2 to TRBJ2-5; 11 bases align to TRBD2. The CDR3 loop spans 15 amino acids. After removal of 4 bases from V and 7 bases from J, the junction contained 8 bases not matched to a gene. Germline lookup yields CDR1 SNHLY and CDR2 FYNNEI. The CDR3 is CASSASLSGGGTQYF. The CDR3 DNA, read in part, is TGTGCCAGCAGTGCCTCCCTTAGCGGGGGGGGGACC.

With regard to this clone: The read stops 3 residues short of the end of the CDR3; the missing end is completed from the germline J gene. The chain joins TRBV20-1 to TRBJ2-1; TRBD2 matches at 9 bases. The junction had 12 bases not matched to a gene; V was cut back by 5 bases and J by 4 bases. The V gene's germline CDR1 is DFQATT and CDR2 SNEGSKA (reference sequence). The CDR3 contains 16 residues. CDR3 DNA, as far as it was read: TGCAGTGCTCAAAAATCACGACTAGCGGTATACAATGAG. The encoded protein is CSAQKSRLAVYNE. The entire CDR3 protein is CSAQKSRLAVYNEQFF.

The covered CDR3 bases are TGTGCCAGCAGCTTCAGGGGATCGGAGACC. Amino acid sequence: CASSFRGSET. In full, the CDR3 is CASSFRGSETQYF. The V call is TRBV7-2, the J call TRBJ2-5; a weak D match, TRBD1 (6 bases). The CDR3 extends 3 residues past the end of the read, so its final part is completed from the germline J gene. Germline V gives CDR1 SGHTA, CDR2 FQGNSA. With 3 bases removed from V and 5 bases from J, the gap between germline ends came to 10 bases. The CDR3 is 13 residues long.

This clone was detected a few times. Read sequence stops 3 residues before the CDR3 end, and the germline J gene provides the missing end. The chain recombines TRBV7-9 with TRBJ2-5; 9 bases agree with TRBD1. CDR3 length: 15 amino acids. Losses at the gene ends were 5 bases for V and 4 bases for J; bases not matched to a gene: 8. Germline V lookup: CDR1 SEHNR, CDR2 FQNEAQ (reference sequence). The DNA read from the CDR3 is TGTGCCAGCAGCCTTACGGACAGGGGAGGAGAGACC. Amino acid sequence: CASSLTDRGGET. The whole CDR3 protein is CASSLTDRGGETQYF.

As concerns this clone: The observed sequence ends 3 residues before the CDR3 terminus, with the missing tail filled in from the germline J gene. The J gene is TRBJ2-2, the V gene TRBV7-6; tentative D call: TRBD1 (6 bases). Germline CDR1 and CDR2: SGHVS and FNYEAQ. CDR3 size: 17 residues. Trimming stripped 1 base from V and 6 bases from J, with 18 bases between. The covered CDR3 bases are TGTGCCAGCAGCTTAGGACAGGCAATCGAACGGGCCGGGGAG. Translating it yields CASSLGQAIERAGE. The whole CDR3 sequence reads CASSLGQAIERAGELFF.